This T cell receptor beta chain was captured in a study of T cell responses to AZD1222 COVID-19 vaccine. Study-level findings and limits: Per reports, nearly half of all spike-specific TCRs target regions that are unmutated in variants. Rises in breadth and depth of Spike-specific TCRs came after two AZD1222 doses.

Profiled with immunoSEQ multiplex PCR; TCRdb holds only in-frame clones, not every one. The table has some 150,000 clones, about nine tenths seen once. The germline gives CDR1 LGHNA, CDR2 YSLEER. The CDR3 covers 14 residues. V was shortened by 0 bases and J by 5 bases, with 5 bases between the two germline ends. For this clone: Its antigen is as yet unknown.

The chain uses TRBV4-3 and TRBJ1-6; no clear D. Sequencing used peripheral blood, obtained on day 0 of MenACWY control vaccination. This TCR was sampled from an adult in good health. DNA of the CDR3: TGCGCCAGCAGCCAAGACAGGAATAATTCACCCCTCCACTTT. This encodes CASSQDRNNSPLHF.